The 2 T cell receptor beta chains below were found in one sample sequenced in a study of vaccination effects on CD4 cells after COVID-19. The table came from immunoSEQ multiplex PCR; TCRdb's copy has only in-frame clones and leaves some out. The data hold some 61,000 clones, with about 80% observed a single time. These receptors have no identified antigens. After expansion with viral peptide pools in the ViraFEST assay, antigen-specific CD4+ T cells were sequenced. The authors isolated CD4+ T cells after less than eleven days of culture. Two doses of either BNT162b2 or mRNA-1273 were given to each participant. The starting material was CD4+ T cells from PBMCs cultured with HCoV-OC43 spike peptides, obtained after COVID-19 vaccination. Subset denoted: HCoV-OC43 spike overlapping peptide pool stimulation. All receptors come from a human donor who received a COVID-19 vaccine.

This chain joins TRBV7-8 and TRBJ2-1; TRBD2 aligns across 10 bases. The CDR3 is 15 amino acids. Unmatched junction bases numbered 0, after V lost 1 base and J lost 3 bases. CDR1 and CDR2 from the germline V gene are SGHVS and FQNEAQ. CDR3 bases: TGTGCCAGCAGCTTAGTAGCGGGGGGCTACAATGAGCAGTTCTTC. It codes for CASSLVAGGYNEQFF. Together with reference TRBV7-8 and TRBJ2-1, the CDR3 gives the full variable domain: GAGVSQSPRYKVAKRGQDVALRCDPISGHVSLFWYQQALGQGPEFLTYFQNEAQLDKSGLPSDRFFAERPEGSVSTLKIQRTQQEDSAVYLCASSLVAGGYNEQFFGPGTRLTVL.

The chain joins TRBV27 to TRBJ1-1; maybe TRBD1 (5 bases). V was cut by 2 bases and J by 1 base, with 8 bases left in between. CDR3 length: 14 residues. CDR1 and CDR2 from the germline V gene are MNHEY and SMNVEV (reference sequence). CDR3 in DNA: TGTGCCAGCAGTTTAGCTGGGGCGAACACTGAAGCTTTCTTT. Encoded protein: CASSLAGANTEAFF.